The sequence of this T cell receptor beta chain was determined in a study of blood T cells in healthy people across ages. Looking at the study overall: Capture by template switching was about one barcoded beta molecule per two T cells.

Sample-barcoded 5' priming and a J-beta primer mix drove a second PCR of about 6 to 12 cycles. TCRdb used MiXCR to reprocess the 5' RACE reads, holding one entry per CDR3 protein. This table has hundreds of thousands of distinct CDR3 sequences, around two fifths appearing once. Germline CDR1 is SGHRS and CDR2 is YFSETQ. This CDR3 has 14 residues. The V segment lost 0 bases and the J segment 8 bases; nucleotides outside the gene matches: 6. About this clonotype itself: Its target is unknown.

Study-wide points: The long-lived group displayed more naive CD4+ cells, plus higher diversity, than the aged donors did. No one knew whether donors had CMV, which possibly confounded expanded clonotype changes. Bulk PBMC profiling left naive and antigen-experienced comparisons inconclusive.

The rearrangement uses TRBV5-1 and TRBJ1-2, with TRBD1 matching 8 bases. The sequencing sample was made of blood. This TCR was sampled from a man at least 80 years old in good health. The CDR3 DNA reads TGCGCCAGCAGCTTGGACAGGGGGGGTCAAGGCTACACCTTC. It yields the protein CASSLDRGGQGYTF.